Following are 3 T cell receptor beta chains from one sample sequenced in a study of blood T cell repertoires in COVID-19. Sequenced by immunoSEQ multiplex PCR; TCRdb stores in-frame clones only, minus some. The data contain under 250,000 clones, about 90% of them seen just once; the ten biggest clones take up 2.5% to 3.5%. Sequenced input: peripheral blood. These receptors were collected from an older woman with acute or convalescent COVID-19.

The V gene is TRBV7-2, the J gene TRBJ2-2; D call uncertain. This CDR3 is built from 14 residues. V dropped 5 bases and J dropped 1 base, with 8 bases sitting between them. CDR1 SGHTA and CDR2 FQGNSA come from the germline V gene. The CDR3 protein is CASSNTGNTGELFF. The DNA of the CDR3 is TGTGCCAGCAGCAACACGGGGAACACCGGGGAGCTGTTTTTT. The full variable domain, in which reference TRBV7-2 and TRBJ2-2 provide the parts outside the CDR3, is GAGVSQSPSNKVTEKGKDVELRCDPISGHTALYWYRQSLGQGLEFLIYFQGNSAPDKSGLPSDRFSAERTGGSVSTLTIQRTQQEDSAVYLCASSNTGNTGELFFGEGSRLTVL.

This sequence joins TRBV30 and TRBJ2-7; D is unclear. Germline V gene sequence: CDR1 GTSNPN, CDR2 SVGIG (reference sequence). The V end lost 0 bases, the J end lost 0 bases, and 9 bases lay between the germline ends. The CDR3 runs to 14 residues. In DNA form, the CDR3 reads TGTGCCTGGAGTGTACCAGTTGACTCCTACGAGCAGTACTTC. Amino acids: CAWSVPVDSYEQYF.

This chain links TRBV5-8 with TRBJ1-4; D may be TRBD1 (6 bases). There are 15 residues in the CDR3. Germline CDR1 SGHTS, CDR2 YDEGEE. V gave up 0 bases and J gave up 13 bases, with 19 bases separating them. The chain's CDR3 is CASSLAGQGHGGLFF. DNA for the CDR3: TGTGCCAGCAGCTTGGCCGGGCAGGGACATGGTGGACTGTTTTTT.